Listed below are T cell receptor beta chains from one sample, sequenced in a study of shared clonotypes between healthy human individuals. Sequencing used immunoSEQ multiplex PCR; TCRdb keeps in-frame clones, though not all of them. The table has about 690,000 clones, 90% seen once. The material sequenced was memory CD8+ T cells from PBMCs. These receptors originate from a man between 18 and 35 years old in good health. Some clones in this sample may be carry-over from other donors' samples. CDR3s include the opening cysteine and the closing phenylalanine or tryptophan. Each record gives: D gene, V gene, clone size, J gene, CDR3 DNA, CDR3 protein. The D gene is left open where the match is weak. The listing skips clone size in some rows; elsewhere it reads once, few, many or a size class.

D gene: TRBD2
V gene: TRBV27
clone size: -
J gene: TRBJ2-3
CDR3 DNA: TGTGCCAGCAGCCCACCCCCCCGGACTAGCGGGAGGGATACGCAGTATTTT
CDR3 protein: CASSPPPRTSGRDTQYF

D gene: TRBD1
V gene: TRBV9
clone size: -
J gene: TRBJ1-1
CDR3 DNA: TGTGCCAGCAGCGCGGAAACAGGGGTCGACACTGAAGCTTTCTTT
CDR3 protein: CASSAETGVDTEAFF

D gene: TRBD1
V gene: TRBV6-6
clone size: once
J gene: TRBJ2-7
CDR3 DNA: TGTGCCAGCAGTTACTTCGGGACAGGGGGCTTAGACGAGCAGTACTTC
CDR3 protein: CASSYFGTGGLDEQYF

D gene: TRBD1
V gene: TRBV9
clone size: once
J gene: TRBJ2-1
CDR3 DNA: TGTGCCAGCAGCGCACAGGGGAGTTCCTACAATGAGCAGTTCTTC
CDR3 protein: CASSAQGSSYNEQFF

D gene: -
V gene: TRBV5-6
clone size: -
J gene: TRBJ2-5
CDR3 DNA: TGTGCCAGCAGCTACCGGGACCTCGAGACCCAGTACTTC
CDR3 protein: CASSYRDLETQYF

D gene: -
V gene: TRBV27
clone size: -
J gene: TRBJ2-7
CDR3 DNA: TGTGCCAGCAGTCCCCCCCGAAACGGGAACTACGAGCAGTACTTC
CDR3 protein: CASSPPRNGNYEQYF

D gene: -
V gene: TRBV9
clone size: -
J gene: TRBJ1-1
CDR3 DNA: TGTGCCAGCAGCGGAGGGACCGCGAACACTGAAGCTTTCTTT
CDR3 protein: CASSGGTANTEAFF

D gene: TRBD2
V gene: TRBV7-2
clone size: -
J gene: TRBJ2-2
CDR3 DNA: TGTGCCAGCAGCATGACTAGCGGGAGAAGCACCGGGGAGCTGTTTTTT
CDR3 protein: CASSMTSGRSTGELFF

D gene: -
V gene: TRBV7-3
clone size: once
J gene: TRBJ2-1
CDR3 DNA: TGTGCCAGCAGCTTAAGTTTCGGGCGGGCTAGCTCCTACAATGAGCAGTTCTTC
CDR3 protein: CASSLSFGRASSYNEQFF

D gene: -
V gene: TRBV6-1
clone size: -
J gene: TRBJ2-7
CDR3 DNA: TGTGCCAGCAGTGAACCCCGCTACGAAGCACTGGAGCAGTACTTC
CDR3 protein: CASSEPRYEALEQYF

D gene: -
V gene: TRBV19
clone size: -
J gene: TRBJ1-5
CDR3 DNA: TGTGCCAGCAAGGAGGGGGGTTGGGGCAATCAGCCCCAGCATTTT
CDR3 protein: CASKEGGWGNQPQHF

D gene: -
V gene: TRBV28
clone size: -
J gene: TRBJ2-7
CDR3 DNA: TGTGCCAGCAGTTTCACAGTTGGAGGGATCCCTCCCTACGAGCAGTACTTC
CDR3 protein: CASSFTVGGIPPYEQYF

D gene: TRBD1
V gene: TRBV19
clone size: -
J gene: TRBJ2-2
CDR3 DNA: TGTGCCAGTGAAGGAGACCGGGACAGGGGGCGCCCCGGGGAGCTGTTTTTT
CDR3 protein: CASEGDRDRGRPGELFF

D gene: -
V gene: TRBV27
clone size: -
J gene: TRBJ1-1
CDR3 DNA: TGTGCCAGCAGTCCCACCCCTCGGACGGCGAACACTGAAGCTTTCTTT
CDR3 protein: CASSPTPRTANTEAFF

D gene: TRBD2
V gene: TRBV27
clone size: -
J gene: TRBJ2-7
CDR3 DNA: TGTGCCAGCAGTTTACGGTCTAGCGGGAGCTACGAGCAGTACTTC
CDR3 protein: CASSLRSSGSYEQYF

D gene: TRBD2
V gene: TRBV7-8
clone size: once
J gene: TRBJ2-7
CDR3 DNA: TGTGCCAGCAGGGCGGGGGAGAGCCACGAGCAGTACTTC
CDR3 protein: CASRAGESHEQYF